This TCR beta chain emerged from a study of T cell clonality in common variable immunodeficiency. About this clone itself: The read terminates 3 residues before the CDR3 end, so the remaining end is supplied by the germline J gene.

Data came from immunoSEQ multiplex PCR; TCRdb stores just in-frame clones and leaves some out. The sample shows approximately 37,000 clones, none of them appearing just once. CDR1 is SGHVS, CDR2 FQNEAQ, per germline. This CDR3 contains 14 residues. Between the trimmed V and J ends, which lost 6 bases and 2 bases, there was a span of 14 bases. Heparinized whole blood, roughly 5 to 8 ml, came from each donor. V gene TRBV7-8 combines with J gene TRBJ2-7; a weak D match, TRBD2 (7 bases). This clonotype originated in a person aged 18-69 years in good health. The sequencing sample was made of peripheral blood mononuclear cells. The part of the CDR3 DNA that was read is TGTGCCAGCAGTTCCGGGGGGACAACCTACGAG. This sequence encodes CASSSGGTTYE. In full, the CDR3 is CASSSGGTTYEQYF.